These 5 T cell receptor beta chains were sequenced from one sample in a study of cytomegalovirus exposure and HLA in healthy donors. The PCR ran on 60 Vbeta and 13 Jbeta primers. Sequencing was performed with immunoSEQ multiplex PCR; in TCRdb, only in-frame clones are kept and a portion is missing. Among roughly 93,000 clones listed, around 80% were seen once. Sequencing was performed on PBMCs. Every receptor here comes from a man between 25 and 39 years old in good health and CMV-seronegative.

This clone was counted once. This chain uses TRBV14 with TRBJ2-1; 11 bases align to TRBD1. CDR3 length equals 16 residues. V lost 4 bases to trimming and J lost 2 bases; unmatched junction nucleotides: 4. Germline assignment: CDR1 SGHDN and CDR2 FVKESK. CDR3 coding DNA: TGTGCCAGCAGCCGCACGGGACAGGGGGCCTACAATGAGCAGTTCTTC. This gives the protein CASSRTGQGAYNEQFF.

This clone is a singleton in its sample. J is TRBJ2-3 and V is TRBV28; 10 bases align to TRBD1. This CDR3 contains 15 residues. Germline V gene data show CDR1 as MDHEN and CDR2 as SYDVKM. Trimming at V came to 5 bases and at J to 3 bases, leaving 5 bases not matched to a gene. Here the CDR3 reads CASSPTDRGTDTQYF. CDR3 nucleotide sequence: TGTGCCAGCAGTCCTACGGACAGGGGGACAGATACGCAGTATTTT.

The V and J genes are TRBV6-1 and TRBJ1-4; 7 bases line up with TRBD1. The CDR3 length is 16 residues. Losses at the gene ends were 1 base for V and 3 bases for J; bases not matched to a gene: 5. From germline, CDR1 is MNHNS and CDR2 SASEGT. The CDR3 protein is CASSEGRGTANEKLFF. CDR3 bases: TGTGCCAGCAGTGAAGGGCGCGGGACAGCTAATGAAAAACTGTTTTTT.

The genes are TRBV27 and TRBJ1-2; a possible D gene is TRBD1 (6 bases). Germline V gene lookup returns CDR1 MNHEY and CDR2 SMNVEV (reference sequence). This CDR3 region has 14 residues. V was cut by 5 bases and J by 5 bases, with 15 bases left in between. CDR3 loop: CASSIQQGGYGYTF. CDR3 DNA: TGTGCCAGCAGTATCCAACAGGGAGGGTATGGCTACACCTTC.

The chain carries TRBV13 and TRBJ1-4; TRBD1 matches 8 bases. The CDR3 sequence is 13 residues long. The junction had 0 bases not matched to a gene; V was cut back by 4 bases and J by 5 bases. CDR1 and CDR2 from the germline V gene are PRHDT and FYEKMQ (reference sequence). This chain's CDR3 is CASSWTGNEKLFF. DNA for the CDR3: TGTGCCAGCAGCTGGACAGGGAATGAAAAACTGTTTTTT.